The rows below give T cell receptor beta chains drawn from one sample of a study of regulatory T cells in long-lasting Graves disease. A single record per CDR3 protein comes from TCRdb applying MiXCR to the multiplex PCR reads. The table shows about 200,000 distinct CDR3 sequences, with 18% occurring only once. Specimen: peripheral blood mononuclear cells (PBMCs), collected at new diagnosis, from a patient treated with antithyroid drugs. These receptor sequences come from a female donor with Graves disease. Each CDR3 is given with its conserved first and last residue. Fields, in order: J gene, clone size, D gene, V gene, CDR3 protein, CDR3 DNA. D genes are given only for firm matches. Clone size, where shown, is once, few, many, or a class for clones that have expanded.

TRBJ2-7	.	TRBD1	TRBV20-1	CSAPTGGGEQYF	TGCAGTGCTCCCACAGGGGGCGGTGAGCAGTACTTC
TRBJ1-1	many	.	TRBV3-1	CASSQVSDSEAFF	TGTGCCAGCAGCCAAGTGTCGGACAGTGAAGCTTTCTTT
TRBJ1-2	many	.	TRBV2	CASSEQNNYGYTF	TGTGCCAGCAGTGAACAGAACAACTATGGCTACACCTTC
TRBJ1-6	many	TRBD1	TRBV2	CASSDGQAGDSPLHF	TGTGCCAGCAGTGACGGACAGGCAGGGGATTCACCCCTCCACTTT
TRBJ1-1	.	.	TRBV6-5	CASSYSYTEAFF	TGTGCCAGCAGTTACAGTTACACTGAAGCTTTCTTT
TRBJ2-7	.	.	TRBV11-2	CASSLESKGEQYF	TGTGCCAGCAGCTTAGAATCAAAGGGCGAGCAGTACTTC
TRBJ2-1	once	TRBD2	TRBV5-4	CASSPRSSGGTYNEQFF	TGTGCCAGCAGCCCCAGGAGTAGCGGGGGAACCTACAATGAGCAGTTCTTC
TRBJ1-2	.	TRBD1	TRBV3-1	CASTSPGQGYGHTF	TGTGCCAGCACCTCACCGGGACAGGGCTATGGCCACACCTTC
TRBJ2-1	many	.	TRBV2	CASSSLGGRGDNEQFF	TGTGCCAGCAGTTCCTTAGGAGGGAGAGGGGACAATGAGCAGTTCTTC
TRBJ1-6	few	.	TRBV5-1	CASSFSGQVLHF	TGCGCCAGCAGCTTCTCCGGGCAGGTCCTCCACTTT
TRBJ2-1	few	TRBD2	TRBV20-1	CSALIAGSSYNEQFF	TGCAGTGCACTCATAGCGGGGAGCTCCTACAATGAGCAGTTCTTC
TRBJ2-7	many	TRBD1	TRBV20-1	CSASGQGAYEQYF	TGCAGTGCTAGTGGCCAGGGGGCGTACGAGCAGTACTTC
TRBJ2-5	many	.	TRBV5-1	CASSLGSGQETQYF	TGCGCCAGCAGCTTGGGTAGCGGTCAGGAGACCCAGTACTTC
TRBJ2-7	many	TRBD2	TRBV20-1	CSAENPGTSDYEQYF	TGCAGTGCAGAAAACCCAGGGACTAGCGACTACGAGCAGTACTTC
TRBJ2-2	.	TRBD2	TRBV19	CASHAPWGEGSTGELFF	TGTGCCAGTCATGCCCCTTGGGGGGAGGGTAGCACCGGGGAGCTGTTTTTT
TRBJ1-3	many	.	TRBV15	CATSRDRMDTIYF	TGTGCCACCAGCAGAGATCGGATGGACACCATATATTTT
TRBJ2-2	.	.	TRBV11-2	CASIRGHINTGELFF	TGTGCCAGCATTAGGGGACACATAAACACCGGGGAGCTGTTTTTT
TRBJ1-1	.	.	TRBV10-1	CASSEQTHTEAFF	TGCGCCAGCAGTGAACAGACCCACACTGAAGCTTTCTTT
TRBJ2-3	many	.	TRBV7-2	CASSLLGITDTQYF	TGTGCCAGCAGCTTACTAGGAATTACAGATACGCAGTATTTT
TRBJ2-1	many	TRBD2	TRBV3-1	CASSLTSGSSNEQFF	TGTGCCAGCAGCCTGACTAGCGGGAGTTCTAATGAGCAGTTCTTC
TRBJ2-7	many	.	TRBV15	CATSRAAGRQYF	TGTGCCACCAGCAGAGCGGCAGGACGGCAGTACTTC
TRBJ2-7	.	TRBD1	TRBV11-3	CASSLTGEDEQYF	TGTGCCAGCAGCTTGACAGGGGAGGACGAGCAGTACTTC
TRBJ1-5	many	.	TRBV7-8	CASSLGTRSGQPQHF	TGTGCCAGCAGCTTAGGGACACGCTCTGGTCAGCCCCAGCATTTT
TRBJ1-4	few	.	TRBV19	CASSPRSSHNEKLFF	TGTGCCAGTAGTCCCCGGAGTTCGCACAATGAAAAACTGTTTTTT
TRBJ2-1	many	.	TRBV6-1	CASSEMAGFYNEQFF	TGTGCCAGCAGTGAAATGGCGGGTTTCTACAATGAGCAGTTCTTC
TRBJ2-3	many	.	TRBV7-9	CASSLHSADTQYF	TGTGCCAGCAGCTTACATTCCGCAGATACGCAGTATTTT
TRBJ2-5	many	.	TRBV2	CASGGVRETQYF	TGTGCCAGTGGAGGTGTAAGGGAGACCCAGTACTTC
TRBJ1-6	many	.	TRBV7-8	CASSLDRVGKARVGSPLHF	TGTGCCAGCAGCTTAGACAGGGTGGGAAAGGCGAGGGTTGGTTCACCCCTCCACTTT
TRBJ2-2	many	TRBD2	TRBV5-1	CASSLDLAATGELFF	TGTGCCAGCAGCTTGGATCTAGCGGCTACCGGGGAGCTGTTTTTT
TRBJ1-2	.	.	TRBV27	CASSLVPNYGYTF	TGTGCCAGCAGTTTGGTTCCTAACTATGGCTACACCTTC
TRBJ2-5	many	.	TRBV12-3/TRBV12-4	CASSTGNSEESQYF	TGTGCCAGCAGTACAGGGAACAGTGAAGAGAGCCAGTACTTC
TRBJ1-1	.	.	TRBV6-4	CASSNRDDTEAFF	TGTGCCAGCAGTAACAGGGATGACACTGAAGCTTTCTTT
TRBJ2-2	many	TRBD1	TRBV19	CASSRQGGTGELFF	TGTGCCAGTAGTAGACAGGGGGGCACCGGGGAGCTGTTTTTT
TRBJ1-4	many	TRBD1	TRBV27	CASRKTGEGATNEKLFF	TGTGCCAGCAGGAAGACAGGGGAGGGTGCAACTAATGAAAAACTGTTTTTT
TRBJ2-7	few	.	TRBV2	CASSENRGETDEQYF	TGTGCCAGCAGTGAAAACCGAGGGGAAACTGACGAGCAGTACTTC
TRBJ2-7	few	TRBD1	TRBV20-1	CSALTGGGYEQYF	TGCAGTGCCCTGACAGGGGGCGGCTACGAGCAGTACTTC
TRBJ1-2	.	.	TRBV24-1	CATSSGGGNYGYTF	TGTGCCACCAGCTCGGGAGGGGGGAACTATGGCTACACCTTC
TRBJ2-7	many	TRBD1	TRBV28	CASSFGYRGASYEQYF	TGTGCCAGCAGTTTCGGCTACAGGGGCGCTTCCTACGAGCAGTACTTC
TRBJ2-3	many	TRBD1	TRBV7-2	CASSLRDRGRDTQYF	TGTGCCAGCAGCTTGCGGGACAGGGGGAGGGATACGCAGTATTTT
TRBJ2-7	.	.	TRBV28	CASSLPGLNSYEQYF	TGTGCCAGCAGTTTACCAGGACTGAACTCCTACGAGCAGTACTTC
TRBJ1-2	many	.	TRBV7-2	CASTPVAYGYTF	TGTGCCAGCACCCCCGTGGCATATGGCTACACCTTC